The entry that follows covers one TCR beta chain sequence. Antigen unknown. The data belong to a study of T cell repertoires in cytomegalovirus infection. TCRdb fed the reads into MiXCR, producing one record per CDR3 protein. The sample includes about 830,000 distinct CDR3 sequences, approximately 32% seen only once; the top ten take over 10%. Per germline, CDR1 MNHNS and CDR2 SASEGT. With 11 bases removed from V and 3 bases from J, the gap between germline ends came to 14 bases. The CDR3 covers 13 residues. The receptor was derived from a human donor in good health (CMV status not recorded). Some clones in this sample may be carry-over from other donors' samples. Sequencing used cultured CD8+ T cells from PBMCs, obtained from culture after CMV antigen stimulation. The chain has TRBV6-1 and TRBJ1-5; D is perhaps TRBD1 (6 bases). The CDR3 sequence is CASRGSVNQPQHF. In nucleotides, the CDR3 is TGTGCCTCCAGGGGCAGCGTCAATCAGCCCCAGCATTTT.